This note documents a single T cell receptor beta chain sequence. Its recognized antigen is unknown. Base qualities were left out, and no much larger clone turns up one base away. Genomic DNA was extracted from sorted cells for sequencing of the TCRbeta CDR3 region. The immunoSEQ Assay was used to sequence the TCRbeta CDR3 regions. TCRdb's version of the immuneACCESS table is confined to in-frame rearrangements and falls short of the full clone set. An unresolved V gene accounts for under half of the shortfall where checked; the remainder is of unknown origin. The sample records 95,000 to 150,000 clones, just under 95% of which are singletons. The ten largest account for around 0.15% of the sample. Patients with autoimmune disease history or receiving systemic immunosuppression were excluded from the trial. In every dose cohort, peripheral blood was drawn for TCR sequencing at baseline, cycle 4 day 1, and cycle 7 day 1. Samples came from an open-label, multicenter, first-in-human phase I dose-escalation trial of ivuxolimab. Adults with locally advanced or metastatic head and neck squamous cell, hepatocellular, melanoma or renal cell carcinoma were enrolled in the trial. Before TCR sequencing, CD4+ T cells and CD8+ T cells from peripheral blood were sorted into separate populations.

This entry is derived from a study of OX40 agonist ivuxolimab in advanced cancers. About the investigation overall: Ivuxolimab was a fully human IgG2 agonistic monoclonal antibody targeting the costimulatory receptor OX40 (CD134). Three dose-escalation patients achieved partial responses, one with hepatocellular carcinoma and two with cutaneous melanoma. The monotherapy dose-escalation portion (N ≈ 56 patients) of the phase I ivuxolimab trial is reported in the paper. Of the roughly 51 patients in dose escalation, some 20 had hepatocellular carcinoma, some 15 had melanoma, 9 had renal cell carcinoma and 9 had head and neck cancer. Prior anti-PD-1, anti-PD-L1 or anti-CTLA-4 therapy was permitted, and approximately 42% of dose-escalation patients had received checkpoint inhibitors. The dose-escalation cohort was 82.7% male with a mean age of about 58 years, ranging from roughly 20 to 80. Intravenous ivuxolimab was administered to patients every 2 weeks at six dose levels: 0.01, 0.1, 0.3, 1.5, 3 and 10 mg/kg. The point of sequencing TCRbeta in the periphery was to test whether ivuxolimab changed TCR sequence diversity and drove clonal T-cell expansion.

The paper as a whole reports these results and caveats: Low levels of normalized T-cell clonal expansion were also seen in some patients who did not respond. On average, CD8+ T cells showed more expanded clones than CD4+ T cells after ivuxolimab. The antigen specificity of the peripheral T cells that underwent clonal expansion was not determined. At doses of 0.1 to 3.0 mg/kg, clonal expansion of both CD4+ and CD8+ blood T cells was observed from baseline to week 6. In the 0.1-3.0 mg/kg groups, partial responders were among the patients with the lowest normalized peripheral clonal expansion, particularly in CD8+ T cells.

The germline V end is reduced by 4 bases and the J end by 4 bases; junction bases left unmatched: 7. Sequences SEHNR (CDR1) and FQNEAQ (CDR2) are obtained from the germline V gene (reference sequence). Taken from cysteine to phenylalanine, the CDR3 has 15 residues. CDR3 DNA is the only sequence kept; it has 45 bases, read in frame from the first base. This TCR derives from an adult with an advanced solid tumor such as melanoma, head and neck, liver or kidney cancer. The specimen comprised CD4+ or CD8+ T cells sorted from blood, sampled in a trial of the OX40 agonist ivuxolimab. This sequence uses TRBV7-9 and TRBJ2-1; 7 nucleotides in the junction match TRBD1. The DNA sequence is TGTGCCAGCAGCTCGGACAGGCTATCTTACAATGAGCAGTTCTTC. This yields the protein CASSSDRLSYNEQFF.